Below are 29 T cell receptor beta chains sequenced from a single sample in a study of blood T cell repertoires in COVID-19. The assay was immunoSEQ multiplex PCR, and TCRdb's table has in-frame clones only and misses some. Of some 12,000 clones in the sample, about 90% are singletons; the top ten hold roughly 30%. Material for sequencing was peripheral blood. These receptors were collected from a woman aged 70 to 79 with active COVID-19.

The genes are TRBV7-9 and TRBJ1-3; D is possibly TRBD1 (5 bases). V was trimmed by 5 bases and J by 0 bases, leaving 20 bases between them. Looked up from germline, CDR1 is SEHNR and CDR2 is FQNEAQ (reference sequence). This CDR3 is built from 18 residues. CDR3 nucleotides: TGTGCCAGCAGCCCGGAAATGGGGGGGGTCGTCTCTGGAAACACCATATATTTT. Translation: CASSPEMGGVVSGNTIYF. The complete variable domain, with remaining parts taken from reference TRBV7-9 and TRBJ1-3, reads DTGVSQNPRHKITKRGQNVTFRCDPISEHNRLYWYRQTLGQGPEFLTYFQNEAQLEKSRLLSDRFSAERPKGSFSTLEIQRTEQGDSAMYLCASSPEMGGVVSGNTIYFGEGSWLTVV.

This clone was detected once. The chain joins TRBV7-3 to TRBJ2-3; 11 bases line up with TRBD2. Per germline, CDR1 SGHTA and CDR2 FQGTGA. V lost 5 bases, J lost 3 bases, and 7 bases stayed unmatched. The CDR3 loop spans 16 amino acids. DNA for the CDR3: TGTGCCAGCAGCACAACTAGCGGGAGAGGAACAGATACGCAGTATTTT. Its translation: CASSTTSGRGTDTQYF.

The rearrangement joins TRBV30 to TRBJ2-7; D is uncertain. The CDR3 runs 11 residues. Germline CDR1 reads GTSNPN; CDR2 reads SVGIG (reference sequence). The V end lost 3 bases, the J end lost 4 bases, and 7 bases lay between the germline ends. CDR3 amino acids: CAWRHDYEQYF. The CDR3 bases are TGTGCCTGGAGACATGATTACGAGCAGTACTTC.

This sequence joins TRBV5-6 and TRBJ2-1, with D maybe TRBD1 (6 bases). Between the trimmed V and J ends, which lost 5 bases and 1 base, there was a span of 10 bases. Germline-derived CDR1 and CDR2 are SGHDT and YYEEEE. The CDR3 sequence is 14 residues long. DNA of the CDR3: TGTGCCAGCAGGCCGAGGGGGTCCTACAATGAGCAGTTCTTC. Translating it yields CASRPRGSYNEQFF.

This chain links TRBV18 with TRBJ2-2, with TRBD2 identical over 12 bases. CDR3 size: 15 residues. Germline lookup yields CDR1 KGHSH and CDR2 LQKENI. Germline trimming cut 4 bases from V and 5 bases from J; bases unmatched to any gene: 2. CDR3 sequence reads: CASSQGLAGTGELFF. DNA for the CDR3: TGTGCCAGCTCACAAGGACTAGCGGGGACCGGGGAGCTGTTTTTT. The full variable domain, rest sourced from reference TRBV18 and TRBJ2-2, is NAGVMQNPRHLVRRRGQEARLRCSPMKGHSHVYWYRQLPEEGLKFMVYLQKENIIDESGMPKERFSAEFPKEGPSILRIQQVVRGDSAAYFCASSQGLAGTGELFFGEGSRLTVL.

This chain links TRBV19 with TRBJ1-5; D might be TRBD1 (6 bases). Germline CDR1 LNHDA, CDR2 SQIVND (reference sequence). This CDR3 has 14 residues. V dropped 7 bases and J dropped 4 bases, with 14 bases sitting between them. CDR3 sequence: CASTRTAENQPQHF. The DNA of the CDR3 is TGTGCCAGTACCCGGACAGCAGAAAATCAGCCCCAGCATTTT.

CDR3 sequence reads: CASSLVSGDYYGYTF. The CDR3 nucleotides read TGTGCCAGCAGCTTGGTCTCAGGGGATTACTATGGCTACACCTTC. J is TRBJ1-2 and V is TRBV5-4; D perhaps matches TRBD1 (6 bases). The CDR3 length is 15 residues. Per germline, CDR1 SGHNT and CDR2 YYREEE (reference sequence). With 0 bases removed from V and 3 bases from J, the gap between germline ends came to 12 bases.

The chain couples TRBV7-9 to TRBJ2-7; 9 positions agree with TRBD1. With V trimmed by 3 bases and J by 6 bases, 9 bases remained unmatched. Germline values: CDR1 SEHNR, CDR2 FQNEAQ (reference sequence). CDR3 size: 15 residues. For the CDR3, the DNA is TGTGCCAGCAGCTTCCGGGAACAGGGGGCAGGCGAGCAGTACTTC. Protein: CASSFREQGAGEQYF.

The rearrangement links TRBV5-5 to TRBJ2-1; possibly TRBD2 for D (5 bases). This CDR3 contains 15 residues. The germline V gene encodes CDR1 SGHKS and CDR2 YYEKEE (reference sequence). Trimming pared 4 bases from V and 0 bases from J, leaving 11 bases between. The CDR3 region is CASSPTGSSYNEQFF. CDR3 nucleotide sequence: TGTGCCAGCAGCCCCACGGGGAGCTCCTACAATGAGCAGTTCTTC.

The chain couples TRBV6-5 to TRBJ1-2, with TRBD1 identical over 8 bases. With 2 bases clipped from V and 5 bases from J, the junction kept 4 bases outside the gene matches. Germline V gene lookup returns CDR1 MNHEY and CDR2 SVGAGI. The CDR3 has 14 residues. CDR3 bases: TGTGCCAGCAGTTACCGTGACAGGGGTTATGGCTACACCTTC. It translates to CASSYRDRGYGYTF.

The CDR3 DNA reads TGTGCCAGCAGCTTGGACAGCGGTAATTCACCCCTCCACTTT. This sequence encodes CASSLDSGNSPLHF. The chain combines TRBV5-6 with TRBJ1-6; D unresolved. The CDR3 length is 14 residues. V was shortened by 0 bases and J by 6 bases, with 7 bases between the two germline ends. Germline loops: CDR1 SGHDT, CDR2 YYEEEE.

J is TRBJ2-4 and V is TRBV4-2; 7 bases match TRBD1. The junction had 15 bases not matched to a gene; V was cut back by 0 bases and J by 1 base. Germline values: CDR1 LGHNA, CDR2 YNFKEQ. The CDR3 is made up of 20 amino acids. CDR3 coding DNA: TGTGCCAGCAGCCAAGAACACGGGACAGTAGGGTTAGCGGCCAAAAACATTCAGTACTTC. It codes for CASSQEHGTVGLAAKNIQYF.

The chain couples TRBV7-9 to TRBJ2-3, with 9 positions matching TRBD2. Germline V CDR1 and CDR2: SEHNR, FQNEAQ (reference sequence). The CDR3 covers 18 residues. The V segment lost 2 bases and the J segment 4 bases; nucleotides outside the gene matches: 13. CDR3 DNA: TGTGCCAGCAGCTTAAGCGACCTTAGCGGGAGAGTTGCAGATACGCAGTATTTT. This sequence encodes CASSLSDLSGRVADTQYF.

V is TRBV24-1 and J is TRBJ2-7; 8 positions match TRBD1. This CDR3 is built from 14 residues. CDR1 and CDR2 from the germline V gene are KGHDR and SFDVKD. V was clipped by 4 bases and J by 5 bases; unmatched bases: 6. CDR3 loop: CATSDPRTGNEQYF. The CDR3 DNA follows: TGTGCCACCAGTGACCCAAGGACAGGGAACGAGCAGTACTTC.

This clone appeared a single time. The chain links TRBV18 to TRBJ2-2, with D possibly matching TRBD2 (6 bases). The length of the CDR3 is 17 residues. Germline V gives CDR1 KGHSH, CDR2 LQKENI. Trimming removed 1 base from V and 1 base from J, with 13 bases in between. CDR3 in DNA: TGTGCCAGCTCACCACTAATACAGCGGGTGAACACCGGGGAGCTGTTTTTT. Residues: CASSPLIQRVNTGELFF. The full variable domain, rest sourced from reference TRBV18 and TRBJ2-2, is NAGVMQNPRHLVRRRGQEARLRCSPMKGHSHVYWYRQLPEEGLKFMVYLQKENIIDESGMPKERFSAEFPKEGPSILRIQQVVRGDSAAYFCASSPLIQRVNTGELFFGEGSRLTVL.

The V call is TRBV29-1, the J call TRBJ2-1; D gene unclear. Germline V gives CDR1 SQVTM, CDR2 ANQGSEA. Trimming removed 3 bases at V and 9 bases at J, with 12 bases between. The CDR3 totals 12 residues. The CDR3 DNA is TGCAGCGTTGACGCAACCCTACGTGAGCAGTTCTTC. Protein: CSVDATLREQFF.

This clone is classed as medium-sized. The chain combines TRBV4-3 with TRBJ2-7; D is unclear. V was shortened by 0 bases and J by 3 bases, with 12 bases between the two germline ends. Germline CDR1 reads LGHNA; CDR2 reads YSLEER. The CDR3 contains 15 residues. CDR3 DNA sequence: TGCGCCAGCAGCCAAGAGCAGGAACCCTTCTACGAGCAGTACTTC. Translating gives CASSQEQEPFYEQYF.

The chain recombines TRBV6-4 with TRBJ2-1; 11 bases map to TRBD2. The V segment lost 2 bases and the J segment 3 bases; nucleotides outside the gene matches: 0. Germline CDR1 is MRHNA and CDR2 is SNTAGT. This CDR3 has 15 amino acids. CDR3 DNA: TGTGCCAGCAGTGACGGACTAGCGGGCTACAATGAGCAGTTCTTC. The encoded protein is CASSDGLAGYNEQFF.

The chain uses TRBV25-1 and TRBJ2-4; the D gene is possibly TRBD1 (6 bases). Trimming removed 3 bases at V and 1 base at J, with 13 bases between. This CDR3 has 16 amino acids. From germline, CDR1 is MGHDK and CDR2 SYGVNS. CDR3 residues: CASSDGTSRAKNIQYF. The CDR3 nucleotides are TGTGCCAGCAGTGACGGGACAAGTAGGGCCAAAAACATTCAGTACTTC.

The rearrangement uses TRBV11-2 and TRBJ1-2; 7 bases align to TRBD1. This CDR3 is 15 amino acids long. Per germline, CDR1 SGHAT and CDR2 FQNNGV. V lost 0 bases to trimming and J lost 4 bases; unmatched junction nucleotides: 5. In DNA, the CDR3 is TGTGCCAGCAGCTTAGACCCGGACAGGCCCTATGGCTACACCTTC. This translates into CASSLDPDRPYGYTF.

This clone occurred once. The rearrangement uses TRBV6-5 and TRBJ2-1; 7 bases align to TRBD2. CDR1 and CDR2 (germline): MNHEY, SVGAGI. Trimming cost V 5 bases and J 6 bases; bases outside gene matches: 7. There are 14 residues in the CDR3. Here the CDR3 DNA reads TGTGCCAGCAGTCCAGGGAGGGACGGCAATGAGCAGTTCTTC. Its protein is CASSPGRDGNEQFF.

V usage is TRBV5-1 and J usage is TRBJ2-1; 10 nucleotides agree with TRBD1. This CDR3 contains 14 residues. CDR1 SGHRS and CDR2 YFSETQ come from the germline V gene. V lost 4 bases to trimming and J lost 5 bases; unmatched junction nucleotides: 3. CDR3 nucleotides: TGCGCCAGCAGCCGGGACAGGGGACACAATGAGCAGTTCTTC. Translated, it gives CASSRDRGHNEQFF.

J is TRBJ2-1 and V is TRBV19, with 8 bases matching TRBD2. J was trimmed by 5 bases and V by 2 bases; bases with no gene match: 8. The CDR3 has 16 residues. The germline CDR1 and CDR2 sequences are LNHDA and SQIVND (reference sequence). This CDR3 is CASSILSGLGNNEQFF. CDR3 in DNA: TGTGCCAGTAGTATACTCTCGGGACTAGGAAACAATGAGCAGTTCTTC.

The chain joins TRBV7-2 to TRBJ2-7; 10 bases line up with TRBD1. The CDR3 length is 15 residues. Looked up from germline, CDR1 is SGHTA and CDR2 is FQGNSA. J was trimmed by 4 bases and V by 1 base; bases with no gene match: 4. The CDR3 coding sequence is TGTGCCAGCAGCTTAGTAGGGGGACAGGGGTACGAGCAGTACTTC. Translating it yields CASSLVGGQGYEQYF.

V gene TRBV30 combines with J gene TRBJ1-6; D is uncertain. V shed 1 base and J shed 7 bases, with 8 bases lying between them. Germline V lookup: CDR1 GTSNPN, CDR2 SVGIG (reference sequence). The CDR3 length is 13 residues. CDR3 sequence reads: CAWSEVQNSPLHF. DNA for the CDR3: TGTGCCTGGAGTGAGGTACAGAATTCACCCCTCCACTTT.

The CDR3 sequence is CASSPGTGYNEQFF. The CDR3 coding sequence is TGTGCCAGCTCACCAGGGACAGGTTACAATGAGCAGTTCTTC. The chain has TRBV18 and TRBJ2-1, with TRBD1 matching over 8 bases. The CDR3 is made up of 14 amino acids. Trimming cost V 2 bases and J 4 bases; bases outside gene matches: 1. From germline, CDR1 is KGHSH and CDR2 LQKENI.

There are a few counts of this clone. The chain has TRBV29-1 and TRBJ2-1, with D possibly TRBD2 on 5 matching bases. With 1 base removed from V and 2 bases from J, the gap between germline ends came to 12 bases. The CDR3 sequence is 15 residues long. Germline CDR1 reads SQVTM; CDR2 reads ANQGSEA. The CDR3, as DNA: TGCAGCGTTGAAGTGTGGGAGTCTGCCTACAATGAGCAGTTCTTC. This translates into CSVEVWESAYNEQFF.

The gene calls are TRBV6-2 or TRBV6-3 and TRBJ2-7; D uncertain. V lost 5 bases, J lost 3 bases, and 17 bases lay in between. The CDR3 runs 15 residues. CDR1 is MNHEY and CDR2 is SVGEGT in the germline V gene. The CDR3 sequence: CASSLNYPGNYEQYF. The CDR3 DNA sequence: TGTGCCAGCAGTCTAAACTACCCTGGAAACTACGAGCAGTACTTC.

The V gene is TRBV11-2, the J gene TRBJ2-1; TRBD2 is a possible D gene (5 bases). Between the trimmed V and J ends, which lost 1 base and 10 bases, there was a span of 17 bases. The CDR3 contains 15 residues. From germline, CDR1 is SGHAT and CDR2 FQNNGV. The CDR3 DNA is TGTGCCAGCAGCTTAGGAACTAGTAGTAGTGACGAGCAGTTCTTC. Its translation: CASSLGTSSSDEQFF.